This T cell receptor (beta chain) was recovered during a study of T cells after yellow fever vaccination. This CDR3 is 17 amino acids long. Trimming cost V 5 bases and J 6 bases, with 24 bases left between them. Per germline, CDR1 SGHTA and CDR2 FQGNSA. TCRdb independently ran MiXCR on the 5' RACE reads; one entry per CDR3 protein. Among over 100,000 distinct CDR3 sequences listed, more than 7.5% were seen once. The chain is built from TRBV7-2 and TRBJ2-3; the D gene could be TRBD1 or TRBD2 (5 bases each). The material sequenced was CD8+ T cells sorted from PBMCs, taken 45 days after the yellow fever booster vaccination. The origin of this receptor is a man younger than 45 who received the YFV17D yellow fever vaccine. This chain's CDR3 is CASSGSPGAQLWDTQYF. In nucleotides, the CDR3 is TGTGCCAGCAGCGGATCCCCCGGGGCCCAACTTTGGGATACGCAGTATTTT.